The 31 T cell receptor beta chains reported below all come from one sample, sequenced in a study of blood T cell repertoires in COVID-19. Sequencing was performed with immunoSEQ multiplex PCR; in TCRdb, only in-frame clones are kept and a portion is missing. The top ten hold less than 4.5% of the sample, which has fewer than 250,000 clones, approximately 85% seen once. The sample consisted of peripheral blood. The receptors were gathered from a man between 45 and 60 years old with acute or convalescent COVID-19.

This sequence joins TRBV27 and TRBJ2-7; D may be TRBD2 (6 bases). This CDR3 has 12 amino acids. The V gene's germline CDR1 is MNHEY and CDR2 SMNVEV (reference sequence). Trimming left V 7 bases short and J 9 bases short, with 16 bases between. The CDR3 coding sequence is TGTGCCAGCAAAACCTCGGGGGATGTGCAGTACTTC. This encodes CASKTSGDVQYF.

The V gene is TRBV5-4, the J gene TRBJ1-2; 8 nucleotides agree with TRBD1. The germline gives CDR1 SGHNT, CDR2 YYREEE (reference sequence). The ends lost 1 base at V and 8 bases at J; junction bases unmatched: 4. The CDR3 contains 13 residues. CDR3 in DNA: TGTGCCAGCAGCTTGCAGGGGGCGTCAGGCTACACCTTC. Encoded protein: CASSLQGASGYTF.

The V gene is TRBV30, the J gene TRBJ1-5, with 8 bases lining up with TRBD1. V gave up 1 base and J gave up 5 bases; unmatched junction bases: 10. The CDR3 totals 16 residues. The germline V gene encodes CDR1 GTSNPN and CDR2 SVGIG (reference sequence). The CDR3: CAWSETGTGTHQPQHF. The CDR3 DNA is TGTGCCTGGAGTGAAACCGGGACAGGAACCCATCAGCCCCAGCATTTT. Supplemented by reference TRBV30 and TRBJ1-5, the full variable domain reads SQTIHQWPATLVQPVGSPLSLECTVEGTSNPNLYWYRQAAGRGLQLLFYSVGIGQISSEVPQNLSASRPQDRQFILSSKKLLLSDSGFYLCAWSETGTGTHQPQHFGDGTRLSIL.

The genes are TRBV7-9 and TRBJ2-7; D possibly corresponds to TRBD1 (5 bases). With 3 bases removed from V and 4 bases from J, the gap between germline ends came to 22 bases. Germline CDR1 and CDR2: SEHNR and FQNEAQ (reference sequence). CDR3 size: 17 residues. CDR3 bases: TGTGCCAGCAGCTTTTCCCCAATCGGGCAGGGTGGGTACGAGCAGTACTTC. Translation: CASSFSPIGQGGYEQYF.

This clone was counted between two and nine times. The chain recombines TRBV7-9 with TRBJ2-7; 9 nucleotides line up with TRBD2. The trim removed 5 bases at V and 5 bases at J, leaving 13 bases unmatched. Germline V gives CDR1 SEHNR, CDR2 FQNEAQ (reference sequence). This CDR3 has 16 amino acids. CDR3: CASSPRVSGSGHEQYF. CDR3 nucleotide sequence: TGTGCCAGCAGCCCGAGGGTTAGCGGGAGCGGCCACGAGCAGTACTTC.

This chain uses TRBV2 with TRBJ2-5, with D maybe TRBD1 (5 bases). Trimming removed 1 base from V and 7 bases from J, with 10 bases in between. This CDR3 region has 13 residues. The germline CDR1 and CDR2 sequences are SNHLY and FYNNEI. The CDR3 coding sequence is TGTGCCAGCAGTGAAGAAGGGGCAAGGACCCAGTACTTC. Protein: CASSEEGARTQYF.

The V call is TRBV28, the J call TRBJ2-3; perhaps TRBD1 as D (6 bases). Trimming left V 6 bases short and J 3 bases short, with 13 bases between. In germline, CDR1 is MDHEN, CDR2 SYDVKM. This CDR3 region has 14 residues. CDR3 DNA sequence: TGTGCCAGCAGCTCCAGGGGTGTGACAGATACGCAGTATTTT. It codes for CASSSRGVTDTQYF.

The chain links TRBV27 to TRBJ1-2; unclear D gene. The CDR3 totals 13 residues. Germline CDR1 and CDR2: MNHEY and SMNVEV (reference sequence). V was pared by 5 bases and J by 8 bases, with 15 bases between. The CDR3 nucleotides read TGTGCCAGCAGTCCCTACCCGCCCGGGGGCTACACCTTC. Encoded protein: CASSPYPPGGYTF.

The CDR3 reads CASSVALAGGEETQYF. Written as DNA, the CDR3 is TGTGCCAGCAGCGTAGCATTAGCGGGAGGGGAGGAGACCCAGTACTTC. The chain uses TRBV9 and TRBJ2-5; 11 bases align to TRBD2. Germline V gene lookup returns CDR1 SGDLS and CDR2 YYNGEE. This CDR3 comprises 16 residues. V was pared by 0 bases and J by 5 bases, with 6 bases of the junction left unmatched.

V usage is TRBV6-1 and J usage is TRBJ2-1; 9 bases align to TRBD2. The CDR3 runs to 18 residues. Unmatched junction bases numbered 12, after V lost 4 bases and J lost 2 bases. CDR1 and CDR2 (germline): MNHNS, SASEGT. As DNA, the CDR3 is TGTGCCAGCAGTGGCCCCCGAAGCGGGAGGACTACCTACAATGAGCAGTTCTTC. Residues: CASSGPRSGRTTYNEQFF.

The V call is TRBV5-6, the J call TRBJ2-3; perhaps TRBD2 as D (6 bases). The CDR3 totals 16 residues. Trimming stripped 6 bases from V and 1 base from J, with 18 bases between. Germline V gene lookup returns CDR1 SGHDT and CDR2 YYEEEE. The CDR3, as DNA: TGTGCCAGCACCTATGGTCCGGGAGCGGGCACAGATACGCAGTATTTT. As protein: CASTYGPGAGTDTQYF.

The chain uses TRBV4-1 and TRBJ2-7, with TRBD1 matching over 9 bases. The CDR3 extends over 15 amino acids. V shed 4 bases, J shed 3 bases, and the junction held 7 bases outside the gene matches. Germline CDR1 reads MGHRA; CDR2 reads YSYEKL. The CDR3 loop reads CASSPLVTGGYEQYF. CDR3 in DNA: TGCGCCAGCAGCCCTCTAGTGACAGGGGGCTACGAGCAGTACTTC.

The chain combines TRBV19 with TRBJ2-7; 14 bases are a match to TRBD2. CDR1 is LNHDA, CDR2 SQIVND, per germline (reference sequence). CDR3 length: 17 residues. With V trimmed by 4 bases and J by 1 base, 6 bases remained unmatched. CDR3 DNA: TGTGCCAGTAGTAGCGGGACTAGCGGGAGTTCATCCTACGAGCAGTACTTC. Residues: CASSSGTSGSSSYEQYF. The whole variable domain, filled in from reference TRBV19 and TRBJ2-7, reads DGGITQSPKYLFRKEGQNVTLSCEQNLNHDAMYWYRQDPGQGLRLIYYSQIVNDFQKGDIAEGYSVSREKKESFPLTVTSAQKNPTAFYLCASSSGTSGSSSYEQYFGPGTRLTVT.

The CDR3 bases are TGTGCCAGCAGTTTAGGGTTGGACAGTCTCTCTAATTCACCCCTCCACTTT. It encodes CASSLGLDSLSNSPLHF. The V gene is TRBV28, the J gene TRBJ1-6, with a tentative D call TRBD1 (6 bases). Trimming removed 2 bases from V and 6 bases from J, with 17 bases in between. CDR3 size: 17 residues. From germline, CDR1 is MDHEN and CDR2 SYDVKM. Filled out from reference TRBV28 and TRBJ1-6, the complete variable domain reads DVKVTQSSRYLVKRTGEKVFLECVQDMDHENMFWYRQDPGLGLRLIYFSYDVKMKEKGDIPEGYSVSREKKERFSLILESASTNQTSMYLCASSLGLDSLSNSPLHFGNGTRLTVT.

The chain couples TRBV27 to TRBJ1-2; 7 positions match TRBD1. This CDR3 has 15 residues. CDR1 and CDR2 (germline): MNHEY, SMNVEV (reference sequence). J gave up 4 bases and V 3 bases, and 8 bases lay outside the gene matches. CDR3 sequence reads: CASSFSEGALYGYTF. The CDR3 nucleotides are TGTGCCAGCAGTTTTTCCGAGGGGGCCCTCTATGGCTACACCTTC.

The chain links TRBV9 to TRBJ2-1; D is uncertain. The V gene's germline CDR1 is SGDLS and CDR2 YYNGEE. The CDR3 extends over 16 amino acids. V lost 2 bases to trimming and J lost 2 bases, with 14 bases between them. The CDR3 sequence is CASSVSGQPTYNEQFF. The CDR3 nucleotides read TGTGCCAGCAGCGTCTCAGGCCAGCCGACCTACAATGAGCAGTTCTTC.

This clone was seen once. The chain recombines TRBV7-9 with TRBJ1-2; 7 nucleotides align to TRBD1. The germline V gene encodes CDR1 SEHNR and CDR2 FQNEAQ (reference sequence). The CDR3 extends over 17 amino acids. V was clipped by 1 base and J by 4 bases; unmatched bases: 12. The CDR3 region is CASSLVFGGGDSYGYTF. CDR3 sequence (DNA): TGTGCCAGCAGCTTAGTGTTCGGAGGGGGCGATTCCTATGGCTACACCTTC. Using reference TRBV7-9 and TRBJ1-2 for the parts outside the CDR3, the full variable domain is DTGVSQNPRHKITKRGQNVTFRCDPISEHNRLYWYRQTLGQGPEFLTYFQNEAQLEKSRLLSDRFSAERPKGSFSTLEIQRTEQGDSAMYLCASSLVFGGGDSYGYTFGSGTRLTVV.

The chain has TRBV7-2 and TRBJ1-1; no clear D. The V end lost 2 bases, the J end lost 4 bases, and 8 bases lay between the germline ends. The germline CDR1 and CDR2 sequences are SGHTA and FQGNSA. This CDR3 has 13 amino acids. DNA for the CDR3: TGTGCCAGCAGCTTACGGGGTAGCACTGAAGCTTTCTTT. The encoded protein is CASSLRGSTEAFF.

The chain couples TRBV13 to TRBJ1-2; TRBD1 agrees at 7 bases. CDR1 is PRHDT, CDR2 FYEKMQ, per germline (reference sequence). J gave up 5 bases and V 4 bases, and 4 bases lay outside the gene matches. The CDR3 runs 13 residues. The CDR3 bases are TGTGCCAGCAGCTCTCCGACAGGGTATGGCTACACCTTC. It translates to CASSSPTGYGYTF. Supplemented by reference TRBV13 and TRBJ1-2, the full variable domain reads AAGVIQSPRHLIKEKRETATLKCYPIPRHDTVYWYQQGPGQDPQFLISFYEKMQSDKGSIPDRFSAQQFSDYHSELNMSSLELGDSALYFCASSSPTGYGYTFGSGTRLTVV.

This chain links TRBV6-6 with TRBJ1-4; 7 bases fit TRBD1. Germline trimming cut 5 bases from V and 6 bases from J; bases unmatched to any gene: 6. CDR3 length: 14 amino acids. Germline lookup yields CDR1 MNHNY and CDR2 SVGAGI (reference sequence). The CDR3 reads CASSIQGEDEKLFF. The CDR3, as DNA: TGTGCCAGCAGTATCCAGGGGGAAGATGAAAAACTGTTTTTT.

On this clone itself: This sample includes further DNA sequences coding for the same CDR3. V and J are TRBV6-5 and TRBJ1-5, with 8 bases that match TRBD1. There are 14 residues in the CDR3. Germline trimming cut 6 bases from V and 2 bases from J; bases unmatched to any gene: 3. CDR1 is MNHEY, CDR2 SVGAGI, per germline. CDR3 sequence (DNA): TGTGCCAGCAGCGGGACAGGCGGCAATCAGCCCCAGCATTTT. Translated, it gives CASSGTGGNQPQHF.

CDR3 sequence (DNA): TGTGCCAGTAGTGTGTTACAGGGGGCAAGCAATCAGCCCCAGCATTTT. The encoded protein is CASSVLQGASNQPQHF. The gene calls are TRBV19 and TRBJ1-5; TRBD1 matches 9 bases. The CDR3 has 16 residues. Trimming cost V 5 bases and J 1 base; bases outside gene matches: 6. Germline lookup yields CDR1 LNHDA and CDR2 SQIVND (reference sequence).

V and J are TRBV21-1 and TRBJ2-1; no check of the table's D call, TRBD2, against the DNA was made. TRBV21-1 corresponds to a pseudogene. This CDR3 contains 13 residues. The CDR3 here is CASSASLAGGQFF. The CDR3 nucleotides read TGTGCCAGCAGCGCGAGCTTAGCGGGGGGGCAGTTCTTC.

This clone appeared a few times. CDR3 DNA sequence: TGTGCCAGCAGTTTAACAGGCCCCTACGAGCAGTACTTC. Protein sequence: CASSLTGPYEQYF. V is TRBV27 and J is TRBJ2-7; D is possibly TRBD1 (5 bases). CDR3 length: 13 residues. Looked up from germline, CDR1 is MNHEY and CDR2 is SMNVEV (reference sequence). V gave up 2 bases and J gave up 2 bases, with 7 bases separating them.

V is TRBV19 and J is TRBJ1-2, with 7 bases matching TRBD1. CDR3 length equals 15 residues. Germline CDR1 and CDR2: LNHDA and SQIVND (reference sequence). V trimming: 5 bases; J trimming: 0 bases; junction bases outside the gene matches: 6. DNA of the CDR3: TGTGCCAGTAGTCTCCGACAGGGAGCTAACTATGGCTACACCTTC. Its translation: CASSLRQGANYGYTF.

This chain joins TRBV4-1 and TRBJ1-2, with D possibly being TRBD1 (5 bases). The length of the CDR3 is 15 residues. Trimming pared 0 bases from V and 4 bases from J, leaving 12 bases between. Germline CDR1 reads MGHRA; CDR2 reads YSYEKL. CDR3 coding DNA: TGCGCCAGCAGCCAAGACACTCAGGGTCCCTATGGCTACACCTTC. Encoded protein: CASSQDTQGPYGYTF.

The J gene is TRBJ2-7, the V gene TRBV5-1; 9 nucleotides align to TRBD1. Germline CDR1 reads SGHRS; CDR2 reads YFSETQ. Trimming cost V 4 bases and J 6 bases; bases outside gene matches: 11. CDR3 length: 15 residues. CDR3 DNA sequence: TGCGCCAGCAGCCAATGGACAGGGGTTGACGGCGAGCAGTACTTC. Protein sequence: CASSQWTGVDGEQYF.

The chain combines TRBV11-1 with TRBJ2-1; 8 nucleotides match TRBD2. The trim removed 2 bases at V and 8 bases at J, leaving 11 bases unmatched. This CDR3 comprises 16 residues. Germline lookup yields CDR1 SGHAT and CDR2 FQDESV (reference sequence). CDR3 in DNA: TGTGCCAGCAGCTTAAGGGGAGCGGGAGACGCCCATGAGCAGTTCTTC. This gives the protein CASSLRGAGDAHEQFF.

The CDR3 coding sequence is TGTGCCAGCAGCTTGGAGGGCGGCGGGATGTCTGGCTACACCTTC. Protein product: CASSLEGGGMSGYTF. The chain combines TRBV5-5 with TRBJ1-2; unclear D gene. Trimming removed 0 bases from V and 7 bases from J, with 16 bases in between. CDR3 length: 15 amino acids. Germline CDR1 and CDR2: SGHKS and YYEKEE (reference sequence).

V and J are TRBV7-9 and TRBJ1-6; D is ambiguous. There are 14 residues in the CDR3. Between the trimmed V and J ends, which lost 6 bases and 6 bases, there was a span of 12 bases. Germline assignment: CDR1 SEHNR and CDR2 FQNEAQ (reference sequence). This chain's CDR3 is CASSYAPGNSPLHF. For the CDR3, the DNA is TGTGCCAGCAGTTACGCTCCGGGTAATTCACCCCTCCACTTT.

The sample holds one count of this clone. The rearrangement links TRBV20-1 to TRBJ2-2; weak D call: TRBD2 (6 bases). The CDR3 loop spans 14 amino acids. V was trimmed by 3 bases and J by 1 base, leaving 9 bases between them. The germline CDR1 and CDR2 sequences are DFQATT and SNEGSKA (reference sequence). This CDR3 reads CSASRGKNTGELFF. As DNA, the CDR3 is TGCAGTGCTAGTCGGGGGAAGAACACCGGGGAGCTGTTTTTT.